A selection of T cell receptor beta chains follows, all from one sample in a study of CD8+CD57+ T cells in acquired aplastic anemia. One entry per CDR3 protein, called by TCRdb with MiXCR from the reads. The sample yields under 200,000 distinct CDR3 sequences, about 45% seen once. Sequences were obtained from sorted CD4+, CD8+, or CD8+CD57+ T cells (not recorded which) from PBMCs. The receptors here all came from a human donor with aplastic anemia. Both conserved end residues are part of each CDR3. A D gene is named only where the DNA matches it firmly.

V gene,J gene,D gene,CDR3 protein
TRBV6-1,TRBJ2-2,-,CASSPLPGGQAGTGELFF
TRBV2,TRBJ1-4,TRBD1,CASAPRTGGEKLFF
TRBV29-1,TRBJ2-1,TRBD1,CSSYSGGREQFF
TRBV15,TRBJ1-2,-,CATSSPTGDGYTF
TRBV29-1,TRBJ2-7,-,CSVRQVTYEQYF
TRBV5-1,TRBJ2-3,-,CASSPGQLTDTQYF
TRBV9,TRBJ1-1,-,CASSSRRAEAFF
TRBV19,TRBJ2-3,TRBD1,CASSIRGTGGADTQYF
TRBV19,TRBJ1-6,-,CAGRTGGNYNSPLHF
TRBV4-3,TRBJ2-5,-,CASSQEYRYQETQYF
TRBV24-1,TRBJ2-7,-,CATSAARSYEQYF
TRBV7-3,TRBJ1-5,-,CASSRDTNQPQHF
TRBV5-1,TRBJ2-7,TRBD1,CASRSGGESLNYEQYF
TRBV10-2,TRBJ1-1,-,CASSENLPTREAFF
TRBV19,TRBJ1-2,-,CASSIGQYPNYGYTF
TRBV20-1,TRBJ2-1,TRBD2,CSARPTSGSRNEQFF
TRBV29-1,TRBJ1-1,-,CSVERSGTTTEAFF
TRBV6-1,TRBJ2-5,TRBD1,CASSDRDRVKETQYF
TRBV11-2,TRBJ2-5,-,CASRDQGETQYF
TRBV25-1,TRBJ2-7,-,CASSPGYERYF
TRBV25-1,TRBJ1-2,-,CASRETGSNYGYTF
TRBV2,TRBJ1-2,-,CASSEMKGATF
TRBV6-5,TRBJ1-2,-,CASSYFRGRHYGYTF
TRBV24-1,TRBJ2-7,TRBD2,CASSPGGGSHEQYF